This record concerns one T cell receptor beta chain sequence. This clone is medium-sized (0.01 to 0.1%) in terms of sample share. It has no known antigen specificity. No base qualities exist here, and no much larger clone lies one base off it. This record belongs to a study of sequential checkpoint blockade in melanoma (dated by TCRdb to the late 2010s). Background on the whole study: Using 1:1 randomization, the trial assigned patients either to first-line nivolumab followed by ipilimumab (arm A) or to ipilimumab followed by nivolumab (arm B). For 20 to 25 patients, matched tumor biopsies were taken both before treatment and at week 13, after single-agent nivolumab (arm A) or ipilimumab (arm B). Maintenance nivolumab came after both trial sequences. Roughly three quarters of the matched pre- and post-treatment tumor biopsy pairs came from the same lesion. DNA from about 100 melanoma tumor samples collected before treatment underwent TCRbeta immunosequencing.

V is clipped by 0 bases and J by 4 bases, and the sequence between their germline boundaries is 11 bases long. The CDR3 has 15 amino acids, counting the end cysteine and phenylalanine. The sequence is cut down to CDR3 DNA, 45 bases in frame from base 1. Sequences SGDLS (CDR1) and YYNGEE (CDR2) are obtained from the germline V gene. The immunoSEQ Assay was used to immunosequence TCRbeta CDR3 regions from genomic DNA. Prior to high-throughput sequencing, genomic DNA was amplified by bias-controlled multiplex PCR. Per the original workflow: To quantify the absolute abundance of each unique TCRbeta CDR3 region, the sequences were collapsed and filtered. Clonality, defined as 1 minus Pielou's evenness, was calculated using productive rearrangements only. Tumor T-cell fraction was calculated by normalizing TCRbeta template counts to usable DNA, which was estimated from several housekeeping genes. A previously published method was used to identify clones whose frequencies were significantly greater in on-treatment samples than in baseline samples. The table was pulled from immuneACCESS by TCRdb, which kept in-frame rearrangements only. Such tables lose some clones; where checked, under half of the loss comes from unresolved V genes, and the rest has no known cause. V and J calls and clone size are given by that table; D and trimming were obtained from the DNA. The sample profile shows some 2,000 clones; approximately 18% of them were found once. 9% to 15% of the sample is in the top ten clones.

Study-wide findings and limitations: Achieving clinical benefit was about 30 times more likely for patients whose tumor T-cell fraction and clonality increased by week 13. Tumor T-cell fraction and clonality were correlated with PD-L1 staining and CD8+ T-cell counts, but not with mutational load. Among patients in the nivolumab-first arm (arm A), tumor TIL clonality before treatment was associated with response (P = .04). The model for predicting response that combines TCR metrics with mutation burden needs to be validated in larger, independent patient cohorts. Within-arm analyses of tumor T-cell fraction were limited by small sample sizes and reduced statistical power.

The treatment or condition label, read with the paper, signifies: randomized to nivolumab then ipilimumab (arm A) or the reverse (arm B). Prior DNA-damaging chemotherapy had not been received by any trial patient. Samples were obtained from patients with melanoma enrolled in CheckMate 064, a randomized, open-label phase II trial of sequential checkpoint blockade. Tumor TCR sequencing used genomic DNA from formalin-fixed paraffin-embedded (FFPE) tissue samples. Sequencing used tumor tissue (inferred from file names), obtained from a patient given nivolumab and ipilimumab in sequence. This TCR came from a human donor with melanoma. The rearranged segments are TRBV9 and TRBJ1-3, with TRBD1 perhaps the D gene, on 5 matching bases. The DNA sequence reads TGTGCCAGCAGCGTAGCCGGGGGTGAAGGAAACACCATATATTTT. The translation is CASSVAGGEGNTIYF.